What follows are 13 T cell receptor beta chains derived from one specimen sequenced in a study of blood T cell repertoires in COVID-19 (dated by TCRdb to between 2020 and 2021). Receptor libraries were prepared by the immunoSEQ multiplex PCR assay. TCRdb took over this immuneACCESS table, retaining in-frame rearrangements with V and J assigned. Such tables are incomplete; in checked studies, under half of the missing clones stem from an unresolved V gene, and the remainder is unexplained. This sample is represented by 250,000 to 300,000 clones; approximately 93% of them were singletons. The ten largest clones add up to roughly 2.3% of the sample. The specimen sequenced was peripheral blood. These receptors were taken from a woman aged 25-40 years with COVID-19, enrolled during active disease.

CDR3 in amino acids: CASSVDGQVGQPQHF. The DNA of the CDR3 is TGTGCCAGCAGTGTGGACGGACAGGTCGGTCAGCCCCAGCATTTT. The V gene is TRBV2, the J gene TRBJ1-5; 7 positions match TRBD1. The V segment lost 4 bases and the J segment 6 bases; nucleotides outside the gene matches: 9. Germline V gene data show CDR1 as SNHLY and CDR2 as FYNNEI. The CDR3 sequence is 15 residues long. Full variable domain (rest looked up from reference TRBV2 and TRBJ1-5): EPEVTQTPSHQVTQMGQEVILRCVPISNHLYFYWYRQILGQKVEFLVSFYNNEISEKSEIFDDQFSVERPDGSNFTLKIRSTKLEDSAMYFCASSVDGQVGQPQHFGDGTRLSIL.

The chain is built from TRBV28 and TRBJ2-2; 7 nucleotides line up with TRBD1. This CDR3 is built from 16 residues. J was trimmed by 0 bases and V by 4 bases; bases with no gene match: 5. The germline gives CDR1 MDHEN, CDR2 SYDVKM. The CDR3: CASSSSGTANTGELFF. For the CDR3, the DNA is TGTGCCAGCAGTTCCTCCGGGACAGCGAACACCGGGGAGCTGTTTTTT.

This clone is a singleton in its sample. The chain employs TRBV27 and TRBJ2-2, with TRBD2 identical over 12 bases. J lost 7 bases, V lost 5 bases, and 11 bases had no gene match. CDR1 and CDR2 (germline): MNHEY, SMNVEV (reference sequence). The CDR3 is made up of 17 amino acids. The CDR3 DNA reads TGTGCCAGCAGTACGACTAGCGGGAGTGTTTCCGGCGGGGAGCTGTTTTTT. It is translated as CASSTTSGSVSGGELFF.

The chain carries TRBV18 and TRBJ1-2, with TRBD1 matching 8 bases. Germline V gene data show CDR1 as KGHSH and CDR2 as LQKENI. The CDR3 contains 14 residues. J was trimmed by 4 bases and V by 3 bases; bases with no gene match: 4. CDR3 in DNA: TGTGCCAGCTCACCGACAGGGGAGGGCTATGGCTACACCTTC. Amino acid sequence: CASSPTGEGYGYTF. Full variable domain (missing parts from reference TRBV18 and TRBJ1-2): NAGVMQNPRHLVRRRGQEARLRCSPMKGHSHVYWYRQLPEEGLKFMVYLQKENIIDESGMPKERFSAEFPKEGPSILRIQQVVRGDSAAYFCASSPTGEGYGYTFGSGTRLTVV.

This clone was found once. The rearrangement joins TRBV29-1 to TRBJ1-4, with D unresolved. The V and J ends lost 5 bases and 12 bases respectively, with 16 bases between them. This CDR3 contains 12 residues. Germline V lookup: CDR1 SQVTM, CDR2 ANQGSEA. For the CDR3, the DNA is TGCAGCGTTACTCCAAGTGGGAGAGAACTGTTTTTT. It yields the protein CSVTPSGRELFF.

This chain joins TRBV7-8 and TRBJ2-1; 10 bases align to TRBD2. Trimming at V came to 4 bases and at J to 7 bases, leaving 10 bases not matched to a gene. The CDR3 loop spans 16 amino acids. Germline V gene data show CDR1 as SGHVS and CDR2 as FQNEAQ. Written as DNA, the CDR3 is TGTGCCAGCAGCTATGGAACTAGCGGGACTTTAAATGAGCAGTTCTTC. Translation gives CASSYGTSGTLNEQFF.

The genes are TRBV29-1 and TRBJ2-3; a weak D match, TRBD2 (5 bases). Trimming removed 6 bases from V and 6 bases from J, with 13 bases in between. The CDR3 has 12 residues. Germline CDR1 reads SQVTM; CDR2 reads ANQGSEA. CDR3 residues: CSVIWTGDTQYF. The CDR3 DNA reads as TGCAGCGTGATTTGGACGGGGGATACGCAGTATTTT.

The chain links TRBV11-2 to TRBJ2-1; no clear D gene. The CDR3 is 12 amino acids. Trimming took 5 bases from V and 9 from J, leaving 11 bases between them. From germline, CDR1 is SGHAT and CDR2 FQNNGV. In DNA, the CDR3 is TGTGCCAGCAGCACCCCAGGTGGTGAGCAGTTCTTC. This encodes CASSTPGGEQFF. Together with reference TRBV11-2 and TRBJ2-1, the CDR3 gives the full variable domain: EAGVAQSPRYKIIEKRQSVAFWCNPISGHATLYWYQQILGQGPKLLIQFQNNGVVDDSQLPKDRFSAERLKGVDSTLKIQPAKLEDSAVYLCASSTPGGEQFFGPGTRLTVL.

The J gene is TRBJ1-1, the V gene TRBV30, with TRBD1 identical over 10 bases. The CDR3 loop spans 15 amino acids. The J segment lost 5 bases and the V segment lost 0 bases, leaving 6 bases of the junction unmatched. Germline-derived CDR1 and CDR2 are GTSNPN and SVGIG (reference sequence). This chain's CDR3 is CAWSVGQGKSTEAFF. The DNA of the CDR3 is TGTGCCTGGAGTGTGGGACAGGGGAAATCGACTGAAGCTTTCTTT.

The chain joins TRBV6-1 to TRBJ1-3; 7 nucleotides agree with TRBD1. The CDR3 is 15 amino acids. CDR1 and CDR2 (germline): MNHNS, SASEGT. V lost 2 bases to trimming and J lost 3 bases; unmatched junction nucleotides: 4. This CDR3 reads CASSESRQGGNTIYF. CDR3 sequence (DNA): TGTGCCAGCAGTGAATCCCGACAGGGTGGAAACACCATATATTTT.

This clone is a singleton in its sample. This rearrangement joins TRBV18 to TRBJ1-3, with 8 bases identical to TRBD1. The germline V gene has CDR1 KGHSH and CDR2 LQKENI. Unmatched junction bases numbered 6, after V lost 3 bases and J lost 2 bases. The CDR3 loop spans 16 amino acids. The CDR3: CASSPLGQGTGNTIYF. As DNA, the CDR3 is TGTGCCAGCTCACCCCTTGGACAGGGCACTGGAAACACCATATATTTT.

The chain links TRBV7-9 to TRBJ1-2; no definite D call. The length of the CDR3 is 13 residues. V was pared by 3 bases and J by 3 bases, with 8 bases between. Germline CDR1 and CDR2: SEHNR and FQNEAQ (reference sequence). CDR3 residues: CASSFVSDYGYTF. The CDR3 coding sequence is TGTGCCAGCAGCTTTGTGTCAGACTATGGCTACACCTTC.

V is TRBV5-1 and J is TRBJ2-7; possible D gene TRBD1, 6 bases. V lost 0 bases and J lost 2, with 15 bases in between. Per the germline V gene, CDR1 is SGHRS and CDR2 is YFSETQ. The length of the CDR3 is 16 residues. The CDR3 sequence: CASSLEGSGVTYEQYF. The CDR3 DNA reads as TGCGCCAGCAGCTTGGAAGGGTCAGGGGTCACCTACGAGCAGTACTTC.